This T cell receptor (beta chain) was found in a study of blood T cell repertoires in COVID-19. Clones were read by immunoSEQ multiplex PCR, and TCRdb kept only the in-frame ones, dropping some. The sample holds under 200,000 clones, about 88% seen once. Germline V gene data show CDR1 as SNHLY and CDR2 as FYNNEI. Trimming took 8 bases from V and 3 from J; bases not matched to a gene: 11. This CDR3 is built from 17 residues. The specimen sequenced was peripheral blood. The sequence derives from a man aged 18 to 35 with acute or convalescent COVID-19. This chain links TRBV2 with TRBJ2-2, with TRBD2 matching over 11 bases. The CDR3 DNA is TGTGCCAGCGACGGTGATAGCGGGGGGGCCCACACCGGGGAGCTGTTTTTT. This encodes CASDGDSGGAHTGELFF.